What follows is one T cell receptor (beta chain) and its context. V lost 10 bases and J lost 0; bases outside the gene matches: 4. The CDR3 loop spans 13 amino acids. Germline V gene lookup returns CDR1 SGHNT and CDR2 YENEEA. The data stem from a study of blood T cell repertoires in COVID-19. This table comes from immunoSEQ multiplex PCR, and its TCRdb copy is limited to in-frame clones, with some not included. Among 110,000 to 150,000 clones, about 87% were seen once, and the ten largest hold about 40%. The chain is built from TRBV11-3 and TRBJ1-1; 8 bases match TRBD1. What was sequenced was peripheral blood. The source is a human donor in a cohort sampled during active COVID-19. In nucleotides, the CDR3 is TGTGCCACCAGGGGGCTAATGAACACTGAAGCTTTCTTT. Its protein is CATRGLMNTEAFF.